This T cell receptor beta chain is from a study of identical twins. Study-level points and caveats: The analysis was cross-sectional rather than longitudinal within donors.

This clonotype came up a few times. Its specificity is not known. TCRdb used MiXCR to reprocess the 5' RACE reads, holding one entry per CDR3 protein. This table has hundreds of thousands of distinct CDR3 sequences, less than 10% appearing once. This CDR3 contains 13 residues. Looked up from germline, CDR1 is MGHDK and CDR2 is SYGVNS. Trimming stripped 7 bases from V and 4 bases from J, with 12 bases between. The sample was also linked to a second study, of yellow fever vaccine responses in identical twins.

The rearrangement links TRBV25-1 to TRBJ2-3; no firm D call. The receptor was derived from a young woman in good health. Material for sequencing was PBMCs. The CDR3 sequence: CASIGVGSDTQYF. CDR3 DNA: TGTGCCAGCATCGGCGTAGGGTCAGATACGCAGTATTTT.